This TCR beta chain was sequenced during a study of blood T cell repertoires in COVID-19. Study-level background: Sample material is recorded as cDNA or gDNA derived from T cells, B-cell-depleted T cells, or PBMCs.

Residents of around 24 US areas, aged roughly 18 to 89 years, made up the participants. Cohort placement rested on clinical history that participants reported themselves. Symptom resolution, clearance, or two negative PCRs marked the recovered donors of Cohort 3. Some clones are missing from TCRdb's copy, which holds only in-frame ones; the method was immunoSEQ multiplex PCR. The sample lists 310,000 or so clones, around 86% occurring once. Germline lookup yields CDR1 LGHNA and CDR2 YNFKEQ. V trimming: 2 bases; J trimming: 5 bases; junction bases outside the gene matches: 9. The CDR3 loop spans 15 amino acids.

Sequencing was carried out using PBMCs or T cells enriched from blood (not recorded which). V usage is TRBV4-2 and J usage is TRBJ2-7; 7 nucleotides match TRBD1. The clonotype comes from a woman aged 18-29 years who had recovered from COVID-19. CDR3 coding DNA: TGTGCCAGCAGCCAATCCGTTGGACAGGTCCACGAGCAGTACTTC. Encoded protein: CASSQSVGQVHEQYF.